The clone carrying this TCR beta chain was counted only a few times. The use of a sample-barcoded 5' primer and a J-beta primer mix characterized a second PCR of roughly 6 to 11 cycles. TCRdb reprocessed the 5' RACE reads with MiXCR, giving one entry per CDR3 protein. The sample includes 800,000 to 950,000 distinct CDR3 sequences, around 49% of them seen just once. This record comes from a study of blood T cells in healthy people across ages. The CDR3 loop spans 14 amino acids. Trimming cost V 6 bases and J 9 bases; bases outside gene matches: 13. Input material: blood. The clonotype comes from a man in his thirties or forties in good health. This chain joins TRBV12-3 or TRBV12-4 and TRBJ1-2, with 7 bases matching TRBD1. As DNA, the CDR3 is TGTGCCAGCAGCTTGACGGACAGGATCGTGAGCTACACCTTC. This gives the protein CASSLTDRIVSYTF.